This passage covers 18 T cell receptor beta chains from one sample sequenced in a study of T-cell reconstitution after alpha-beta-depleted transplantation in children. TCRbeta library construction was performed incorporating unique molecular identifiers. MiXCR was run by TCRdb on the PCR reads, yielding one entry per CDR3 protein. This sample has around 580,000 distinct CDR3 sequences, with under 25% found just once. Source: PBMCs, mostly from graft donor cells, taken 360 days after TCRalphabeta/CD19-depleted stem cell transplant. The receptor source for this set is a boy under two years old who had a stem cell transplant for acute myeloid leukemia, so the T cells may come from the graft donor.

This clonotype was detected many times. The chain uses TRBV28 and TRBJ1-4; D not certain. Trimming removed 4 bases from V and 0 bases from J, with 15 bases in between. This CDR3 region has 17 residues. Germline V CDR1 and CDR2: MDHEN, SYDVKM. The CDR3 nucleotides read TGTGCCAGCAGTTCATTGGCCCTAGTTGCAACTAATGAAAAACTGTTTTTT. Amino acids: CASSSLALVATNEKLFF. Full variable domain (missing parts from reference TRBV28 and TRBJ1-4): DVKVTQSSRYLVKRTGEKVFLECVQDMDHENMFWYRQDPGLGLRLIYFSYDVKMKEKGDIPEGYSVSREKKERFSLILESASTNQTSMYLCASSSLALVATNEKLFFGSGTQLSVL.

This clonotype was recorded a few times. The genes are TRBV20-1 and TRBJ2-6; D may be TRBD1 (6 bases). Trimming pared 2 bases from V and 1 base from J, leaving 12 bases between. Germline CDR1 reads DFQATT; CDR2 reads SNEGSKA (reference sequence). CDR3 size: 16 residues. The CDR3 DNA reads as TGCAGTGCTAGAAGACAGGCTGCTTCTGGGGCCAACGTCCTGACTTTC. Protein: CSARRQAASGANVLTF.

This chain uses TRBV27 with TRBJ2-1; 8 nucleotides agree with TRBD2. The CDR3 consists of 19 residues. V was pared by 3 bases and J by 3 bases, with 16 bases of the junction left unmatched. Per the germline V gene, CDR1 is MNHEY and CDR2 is SMNVEV (reference sequence). CDR3 nucleotides: TGTGCCAGCAGTTTCGGGGCGGGGGGATTCTTAACCCTCTACAATGAGCAGTTCTTC. Its translation is CASSFGAGGFLTLYNEQFF.

The sample holds many counts of this clonotype. V and J are TRBV9 and TRBJ2-5; the D is unclear. Trimming removed 2 bases at V and 1 base at J, with 12 bases between. CDR1 SGDLS and CDR2 YYNGEE come from the germline V gene. This CDR3 region has 15 residues. The CDR3 loop is CASSVAPGIQETQYF. The CDR3 DNA follows: TGTGCCAGCAGCGTGGCCCCAGGTATCCAAGAGACCCAGTACTTC.

In this sample, this clonotype turned up many times. V gene TRBV29-1 combines with J gene TRBJ1-3; D is uncertain. Per germline, CDR1 SQVTM and CDR2 ANQGSEA. The CDR3 runs 13 residues. V was cut by 3 bases and J by 2 bases, with 8 bases left in between. The CDR3 protein is CSVEGQTGNTIYF. The CDR3 DNA follows: TGCAGCGTTGAGGGCCAGACTGGAAACACCATATATTTT.

Many counts were recorded for this clonotype. V is TRBV20-1 and J is TRBJ2-7; no reliable D call. Germline CDR1 DFQATT, CDR2 SNEGSKA (reference sequence). This CDR3 comprises 15 residues. With 1 base removed from V and 2 bases from J, the gap between germline ends came to 15 bases. In DNA, the CDR3 is TGCAGTGCTAGAGCCCGGAAGCCCAGTACCTACGAGCAGTACTTC. Translation gives CSARARKPSTYEQYF.

V and J are TRBV5-4 and TRBJ2-7; D is possibly TRBD2 (5 bases). CDR1 SGHNT and CDR2 YYREEE come from the germline V gene (reference sequence). V lost 0 bases, J lost 5 bases, and 15 bases lay in between. The CDR3 has 15 residues. The CDR3 loop is CASSLEGLAPNEQYF. The CDR3 DNA sequence: TGTGCCAGCAGCTTGGAAGGTCTAGCTCCCAACGAGCAGTACTTC.

The chain combines TRBV6-5 with TRBJ1-2; D possibly corresponds to TRBD1 (6 bases). CDR1 and CDR2 from the germline V gene are MNHEY and SVGAGI. This CDR3 comprises 16 residues. The V end lost 2 bases, the J end lost 0 bases, and 13 bases lay between the germline ends. The CDR3 region is CASSYGGGYSNYGYTF. As DNA, the CDR3 is TGTGCCAGCAGTTACGGAGGGGGGTATTCTAACTATGGCTACACCTTC.

This clonotype was seen many times. This chain links TRBV20-1 with TRBJ2-5; TRBD1 is a possible D gene (6 bases). Trimming shortened V by 6 bases and J by 4 bases, and 15 bases separated the two germline ends. Per germline, CDR1 DFQATT and CDR2 SNEGSKA (reference sequence). This CDR3 contains 13 residues. The CDR3 region has the DNA TGCAGTGCCCCAACAGGGTCGGCAGAGACCCAGTACTTC. Translating it yields CSAPTGSAETQYF.

This clonotype has ten or more counts. V usage is TRBV29-1 and J usage is TRBJ2-6; possible D gene TRBD2, 6 bases. V dropped 5 bases and J dropped 1 base, with 15 bases sitting between them. The CDR3 totals 16 residues. The germline V gene encodes CDR1 SQVTM and CDR2 ANQGSEA. CDR3 bases: TGCAGCGTTAGGGTCTGGGAGGCATCTGGGGCCAACGTCCTGACTTTC. It translates to CSVRVWEASGANVLTF.

V is TRBV29-1 and J is TRBJ2-7; TRBD2 matches at 8 bases. The CDR3 contains 12 residues. Germline CDR1 reads SQVTM; CDR2 reads ANQGSEA. Losses at the gene ends were 6 bases for V and 3 bases for J; bases not matched to a gene: 4. The CDR3 sequence: CSVGGGHYEQYF. CDR3 nucleotide sequence: TGCAGCGTCGGCGGGGGGCACTACGAGCAGTACTTC.

This rearrangement joins TRBV5-1 to TRBJ2-1; 7 bases are a match to TRBD2. V trimming: 0 bases; J trimming: 0 bases; junction bases outside the gene matches: 9. The CDR3 loop spans 18 amino acids. Germline V gene data show CDR1 as SGHRS and CDR2 as YFSETQ. CDR3 residues: CASSLAPLALSSYNEQFF. For the CDR3, the DNA is TGCGCCAGCAGCTTGGCCCCACTAGCGCTTAGCTCCTACAATGAGCAGTTCTTC.

This clonotype was counted a few times. The chain has TRBV25-1 and TRBJ2-1; D may match TRBD1 or TRBD2 (5 bases each). Germline CDR1 and CDR2: MGHDK and SYGVNS. Trimming removed 3 bases from V and 8 bases from J, with 20 bases in between. The CDR3 length is 16 residues. This CDR3 reads CASSDPREGSCDEQFF. In DNA form, the CDR3 reads TGTGCCAGCAGTGACCCCCGCGAGGGGAGTTGCGATGAGCAGTTCTTC.

This clonotype was picked up many times. This rearrangement joins TRBV7-9 to TRBJ1-2; no definite D call. CDR3 size: 10 residues. The V gene's germline CDR1 is SEHNR and CDR2 FQNEAQ (reference sequence). Deletions cut 11 bases from V and 7 bases from J, with 11 bases between. CDR3 region: CALGLGGYTF. The CDR3 DNA is TGTGCCTTAGGCCTCGGTGGCTACACCTTC. Full variable domain (remainder filled in from reference TRBV7-9 and TRBJ1-2): DTGVSQNPRHKITKRGQNVTFRCDPISEHNRLYWYRQTLGQGPEFLTYFQNEAQLEKSRLLSDRFSAERPKGSFSTLEIQRTEQGDSAMYLCALGLGGYTFGSGTRLTVV.

This chain joins TRBV9 and TRBJ2-1, with D tentatively TRBD1 (5 bases). Germline CDR1 and CDR2: SGDLS and YYNGEE. This CDR3 has 20 amino acids. V was clipped by 2 bases and J by 0 bases, with 24 bases between them. CDR3 DNA: TGTGCCAGCAGCGTCGCGACTTACACCCGTGGCACAGGCTCCTACAATGAGCAGTTCTTC. It yields the protein CASSVATYTRGTGSYNEQFF.

In the case of this clonotype: Relative to the germline gene, one junction end is altered; a read error may explain this. V and J are TRBV7-3 and TRBJ2-1; tentative D call: TRBD2 (5 bases). The germline CDR1 and CDR2 sequences are SGHTA and FQGTGA. The CDR3 sequence is 13 residues long. The CDR3 sequence: CASSLTRASEQFF. The DNA for the CDR3 is TGTGCCAGCAGCCTAACTAGGGCTAGCGAGCAGTTCTTC.

J is TRBJ1-1 and V is TRBV18; 7 positions match TRBD1. CDR3 length: 14 residues. Germline values: CDR1 KGHSH, CDR2 LQKENI. V lost 5 bases, J lost 1 base, and 4 bases stayed unmatched. The CDR3 DNA reads as TGTGCCAGCTCAAAGGGGGCTTCGAACACTGAAGCTTTCTTT. Protein: CASSKGASNTEAFF. Supplemented by reference TRBV18 and TRBJ1-1, the full variable domain reads NAGVMQNPRHLVRRRGQEARLRCSPMKGHSHVYWYRQLPEEGLKFMVYLQKENIIDESGMPKERFSAEFPKEGPSILRIQQVVRGDSAAYFCASSKGASNTEAFFGQGTRLTVV.

This clonotype was observed a few times. The chain combines TRBV28 with TRBJ2-5; D may be TRBD1 (6 bases). V was cut by 3 bases and J by 1 base, with 15 bases left in between. The CDR3 runs to 16 residues. Germline V gives CDR1 MDHEN, CDR2 SYDVKM. The CDR3 DNA is TGTGCCAGCAGTTTTGCTCAGGGGTCCCTCCAAGAGACCCAGTACTTC. Translating it yields CASSFAQGSLQETQYF.